One and the same sample provided the 9 T cell receptor beta chains below, sequenced in a study of cytomegalovirus exposure and HLA in healthy donors (dated by TCRdb to 2017 to 2019). Library prep was done by the immunoSEQ multiplex PCR assay. The multiplex PCR relied on a mix of 60 forward primers for TCR Vbeta segments and 13 reverse primers for TCR Jbeta segments. Not all clones reach the TCRdb copy of this immuneACCESS table, which keeps in-frame sequences only. Checked studies attribute under half of the gap to unresolved V genes and leave the rest unexplained. The sample includes roughly 150,000 clones, with roughly two thirds observed a single time. The top ten hold about 5.4% of the sample. The sequencing sample was made of PBMCs. The receptor set was obtained from a young woman in good health and CMV-seropositive.

This clone came up once. The chain couples TRBV19 to TRBJ2-7; 11 nucleotides line up with TRBD1. CDR1 is LNHDA and CDR2 is SQIVND in the germline V gene (reference sequence). V lost 5 bases and J lost 5; bases outside the gene matches: 14. The CDR3 spans 17 residues. CDR3 region: CASSAQIPGQGGHEQYF. DNA for the CDR3: TGTGCCAGTAGTGCTCAAATACCGGGACAGGGGGGTCACGAGCAGTACTTC.

About this clone: This sample includes further DNA sequences coding for the same CDR3. This chain uses TRBV18 with TRBJ1-1; tentative D call: TRBD1 (6 bases). Trimming took 3 bases from V and 0 from J, leaving 8 bases between them. The CDR3 runs 14 residues. Germline values: CDR1 KGHSH, CDR2 LQKENI. The CDR3 nucleotides are TGTGCCAGCTCACCCGGGACACTGAACACTGAAGCTTTCTTT. It yields the protein CASSPGTLNTEAFF. The whole variable domain, filled in from reference TRBV18 and TRBJ1-1, reads NAGVMQNPRHLVRRRGQEARLRCSPMKGHSHVYWYRQLPEEGLKFMVYLQKENIIDESGMPKERFSAEFPKEGPSILRIQQVVRGDSAAYFCASSPGTLNTEAFFGQGTRLTVV.

This clone was picked up a small number of times. This chain links TRBV30 with TRBJ2-2; 10 bases map to TRBD2. From germline, CDR1 is GTSNPN and CDR2 SVGIG (reference sequence). Trimming cost V 3 bases and J 4 bases; bases outside gene matches: 2. The CDR3 loop spans 14 amino acids. The chain's CDR3 is CAWRSGGGTGELFF. The DNA of the CDR3 is TGTGCCTGGAGGAGCGGGGGGGGCACCGGGGAGCTGTTTTTT.

This clone was seen a handful of times. J is TRBJ2-1 and V is TRBV6-1; possibly TRBD1 for D (5 bases). Trimming removed 2 bases at V and 4 bases at J, with 18 bases between. The germline CDR1 and CDR2 sequences are MNHNS and SASEGT. There are 17 residues in the CDR3. The DNA for the CDR3 is TGTGCCAGCAGTGAACTCTTAGGGGCCGCCCCGTACAATGAGCAGTTCTTC. Translated, it gives CASSELLGAAPYNEQFF.

The chain is built from TRBV18 and TRBJ2-2; tentative D call: TRBD1 (5 bases). The CDR3 has 13 amino acids. V shed 0 bases and J shed 6 bases, with 5 bases lying between them. Germline lookup yields CDR1 KGHSH and CDR2 LQKENI. CDR3 amino acids: CASSPPGAGELFF. The CDR3 nucleotides are TGTGCCAGCTCACCACCAGGGGCCGGGGAGCTGTTTTTT.

The chain carries TRBV7-6 and TRBJ2-3; D remains unclear. This CDR3 has 14 amino acids. Germline V CDR1 and CDR2: SGHVS, FNYEAQ. V lost 4 bases, J lost 6 bases, and 14 bases lay in between. This CDR3 is CASSSLHSGDTQYF. CDR3 nucleotides: TGTGCCAGCAGCTCCCTCCATTCGGGTGATACGCAGTATTTT.

The chain has TRBV9 and TRBJ1-5; D might be TRBD1 (5 bases). Germline CDR1 reads SGDLS; CDR2 reads YYNGEE. There are 16 residues in the CDR3. Trimming left V 0 bases short and J 2 bases short, with 12 bases between. The CDR3 reads CASSVVGDGGNQPQHF. For the CDR3, the DNA is TGTGCCAGCAGCGTAGTAGGGGATGGAGGCAATCAGCCCCAGCATTTT.

The CDR3: CASSPKGVNYGYTF. The CDR3 coding sequence is TGTGCCAGCAGTCCCAAGGGGGTGAACTATGGCTACACCTTC. The rearrangement links TRBV27 to TRBJ1-2, with D possibly TRBD1 on 6 matching bases. The CDR3 loop spans 14 amino acids. In germline, CDR1 is MNHEY, CDR2 SMNVEV (reference sequence). The V gene lost 5 bases and the J gene lost 2 bases, with 12 bases spanning the gap.

V is TRBV6-5 and J is TRBJ2-2; tentatively, D is TRBD1 (6 bases). Trimming pared 8 bases from V and 5 bases from J, leaving 15 bases between. Germline V gene sequence: CDR1 MNHEY, CDR2 SVGAGI. The CDR3 consists of 14 residues. The CDR3, as DNA: TGTGCCAGCGCCCCCCAGGGGCGGACCGGGGAGCTGTTTTTT. Translated: CASAPQGRTGELFF.